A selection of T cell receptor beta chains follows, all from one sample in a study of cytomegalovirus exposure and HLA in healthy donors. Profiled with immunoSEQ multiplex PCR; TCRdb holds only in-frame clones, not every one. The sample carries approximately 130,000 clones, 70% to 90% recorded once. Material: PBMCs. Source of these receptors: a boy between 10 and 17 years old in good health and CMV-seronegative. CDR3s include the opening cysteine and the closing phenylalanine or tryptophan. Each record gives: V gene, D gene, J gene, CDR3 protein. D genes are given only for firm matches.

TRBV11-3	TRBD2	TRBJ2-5	CASSASSGSGETQYF
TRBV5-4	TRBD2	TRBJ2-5	CASPGLAGLQETQYF
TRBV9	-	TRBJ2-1	CASSAGVSYNEQFF
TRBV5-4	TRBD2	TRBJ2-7	CASRRMGGNPYEQYF
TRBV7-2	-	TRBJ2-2	CASSHLNTGWDTGELFF
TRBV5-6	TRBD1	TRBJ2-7	CASSRAGGEQYF
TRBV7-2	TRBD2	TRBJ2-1	CASSLGLAGVNEQFF
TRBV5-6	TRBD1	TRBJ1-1	CASSLTRTGVTEAFF
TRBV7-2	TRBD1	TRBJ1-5	CASTSRDRGLNQPQHF
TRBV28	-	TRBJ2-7	CASCPRTFSYEQYF
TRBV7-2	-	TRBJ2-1	CASKLFGSRDGGINNEQFF
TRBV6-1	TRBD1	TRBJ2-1	CASSERQGVEQFF
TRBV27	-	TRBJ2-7	CASSPSAGQNSYEQYF
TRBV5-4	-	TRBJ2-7	CASSSPTGSSYEQYF
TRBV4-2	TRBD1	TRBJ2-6	CASSQATGGLGSGANVLTF
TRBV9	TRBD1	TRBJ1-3	CASSDRGTSGNTIYF
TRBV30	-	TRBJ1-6	CAWKGRRYNSPLHF
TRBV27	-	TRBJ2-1	CASSLRGSYNEQFF
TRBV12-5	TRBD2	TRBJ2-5	CASGPPPGGTQETQYF
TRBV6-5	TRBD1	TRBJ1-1	CASSYSRQGVSEAFF
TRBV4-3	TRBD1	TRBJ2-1	CASSPQRGQVHEQFF
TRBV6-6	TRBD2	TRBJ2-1	CASSPLAGANNEQFF
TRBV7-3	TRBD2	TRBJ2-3	CASSPSGVGADTQYF
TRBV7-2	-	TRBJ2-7	CASSLALSKQLLWDF
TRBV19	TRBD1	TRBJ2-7	CASSTGDRGFKDEQYF
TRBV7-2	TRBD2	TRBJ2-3	CASSLGGGRSDTQYF
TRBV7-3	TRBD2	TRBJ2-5	CASSATSGGFETQYF
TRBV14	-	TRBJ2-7	CASSPRESSYEQYF
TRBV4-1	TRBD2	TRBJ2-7	CASSHQRQLGGGSYEQYF
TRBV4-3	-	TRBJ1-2	CASSQERTTANYGYTF
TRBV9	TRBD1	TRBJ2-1	CASSPPGQHSYNEQFF
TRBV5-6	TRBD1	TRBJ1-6	CATERRTGLNSPLHF
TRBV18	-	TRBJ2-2	CASSPRVGLTAGELFF
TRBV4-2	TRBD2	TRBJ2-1	CASSQDYAGEGNEQFF
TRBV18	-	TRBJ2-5	CASSPPVAGQETQYF
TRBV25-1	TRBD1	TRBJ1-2	CASSGTGGVYGYTF